These 19 T cell receptor beta chains were sequenced from one sample in a study of beta chain features in type 1 diabetes. The study's findings and limits: For Type 1 diabetes patients, all four CD4+ subsets carried TCRB CDR3s that were moderately but significantly shorter.

Antigens for these TCRs are unknown. Isolated RNA was reverse transcribed in full, so expressed TCRB transcripts were sequenced. Profiling relied on immunoSEQ multiplex PCR, and the TCRdb table lists in-frame clones only, not all of them. The table has about 150,000 clones, about a tenth seen once; the top ten hold roughly 0.45%. Specimen: central memory CD4+ T cells from blood. These receptors all come from a man younger than 40 with type 1 diabetes.

V is TRBV7-9 and J is TRBJ1-5; D is unclear. Trimming left V 5 bases short and J 3 bases short, with 14 bases between. The CDR3 spans 15 residues. Per germline, CDR1 SEHNR and CDR2 FQNEAQ (reference sequence). CDR3 sequence: CASSPIGGINQPQHF. The DNA for the CDR3 is TGTGCCAGCAGCCCCATAGGAGGTATCAATCAGCCCCAGCATTTT.

The genes are TRBV5-1 and TRBJ2-1, with D hard to call. Germline V gene sequence: CDR1 SGHRS, CDR2 YFSETQ. V shed 0 bases and J shed 0 bases, with 7 bases lying between them. The CDR3 has 15 residues. As DNA, the CDR3 is TGCGCCAGCAGCTTGGGCGCAAGCTCCTACAATGAGCAGTTCTTC. Encoded protein: CASSLGASSYNEQFF. Full variable domain (outside the CDR3, taken from reference TRBV5-1 and TRBJ2-1): KAGVTQTPRYLIKTRGQQVTLSCSPISGHRSVSWYQQTPGQGLQFLFEYFSETQRNKGNFPGRFSGRQFSNSRSEMNVSTLELGDSALYLCASSLGASSYNEQFFGPGTRLTVL.

This clone was detected only a few times. V usage is TRBV7-2 and J usage is TRBJ1-1; D unresolved. The CDR3 consists of 14 residues. V lost 3 bases to trimming and J lost 5 bases, with 13 bases between them. In germline, CDR1 is SGHTA, CDR2 FQGNSA. CDR3 in DNA: TGTGCCAGCAGCTTTCAGGCAATGCGTACTGAAGCTTTCTTT. It specifies CASSFQAMRTEAFF.

The rearrangement uses TRBV5-6 and TRBJ1-1; tentative D call: TRBD1 (6 bases). Germline V gene data show CDR1 as SGHDT and CDR2 as YYEEEE. This CDR3 region has 13 residues. Trimming cost V 4 bases and J 5 bases, with 12 bases left between them. The CDR3 sequence is CASSLQGLTEAFF. The DNA for the CDR3 is TGTGCCAGCAGCCTACAGGGTTTAACTGAAGCTTTCTTT. The variable domain in full, with the rest retrieved from reference TRBV5-6 and TRBJ1-1, is DAGVTQSPTHLIKTRGQQVTLRCSPKSGHDTVSWYQQALGQGPQFIFQYYEEEERQRGNFPDRFSGHQFPNYSSELNVNALLLGDSALYLCASSLQGLTEAFFGQGTRLTVV.

The chain uses TRBV7-8 and TRBJ2-7, with D possibly matching TRBD1 (5 bases). Trimming pared 7 bases from V and 9 bases from J, leaving 22 bases between. CDR1 SGHVS and CDR2 FQNEAQ come from the germline V gene. This CDR3 comprises 14 residues. The CDR3 DNA reads TGTGCCAGCAACCCGGACGCGGTACGGACACCGCAGTACTTC. Amino acids: CASNPDAVRTPQYF. The whole variable domain, filled in from reference TRBV7-8 and TRBJ2-7, reads GAGVSQSPRYKVAKRGQDVALRCDPISGHVSLFWYQQALGQGPEFLTYFQNEAQLDKSGLPSDRFFAERPEGSVSTLKIQRTQQEDSAVYLCASNPDAVRTPQYFGPGTRLTVT.

The V gene is TRBV10-3, the J gene TRBJ2-7; possible D gene TRBD2, 6 bases. Between the trimmed V and J ends, which lost 7 bases and 1 base, there was a span of 17 bases. The CDR3 runs 15 residues. Germline V gene data show CDR1 as ENHRY and CDR2 as SYGVKD. CDR3 bases: TGTGCCATCAAAGAAGGAGGGGACTCTTCCTACGAGCAGTACTTC. It codes for CAIKEGGDSSYEQYF.

The V and J genes are TRBV30 and TRBJ1-2, with D hard to call. The CDR3 has 17 residues. Trimming cost V 4 bases and J 2 bases, with 23 bases left between them. CDR1 is GTSNPN and CDR2 is SVGIG in the germline V gene (reference sequence). CDR3 sequence: CAWNSRAGSRSNYGYTF. The CDR3 DNA is TGTGCCTGGAATAGCCGCGCGGGGTCGCGGTCAAACTATGGCTACACCTTC.

This clone was seen a handful of times. The V gene is TRBV7-2, the J gene TRBJ2-5; D unclear. The V end lost 1 base, the J end lost 4 bases, and 7 bases lay between the germline ends. Looked up from germline, CDR1 is SGHTA and CDR2 is FQGNSA. This CDR3 region has 13 residues. The DNA for the CDR3 is TGTGCCAGCAGCTTAGTCTCGGTAGAGACCCAGTACTTC. Translation: CASSLVSVETQYF.

There are a few counts of this clone. CDR3 sequence: CASSFSGSYNEQFF. CDR3 bases: TGCGCCAGCAGCTTTAGCGGGAGCTACAATGAGCAGTTCTTC. The chain combines TRBV5-1 with TRBJ2-1, with 9 nucleotides matching TRBD2. This CDR3 is 14 amino acids long. The trim removed 2 bases at V and 3 bases at J, leaving 0 bases unmatched. The V gene's germline CDR1 is SGHRS and CDR2 YFSETQ.

This clone has a handful of counts. V gene TRBV5-1 combines with J gene TRBJ2-5; D uncertain. Looked up from germline, CDR1 is SGHRS and CDR2 is YFSETQ. Trimming took off 0 bases at V and 0 bases at J, with 6 bases between the two ends. The CDR3 runs 14 residues. The CDR3 sequence is CASSLETNQETQYF. The CDR3 DNA is TGCGCCAGCAGCTTGGAAACTAACCAAGAGACCCAGTACTTC. The whole variable domain, filled in from reference TRBV5-1 and TRBJ2-5, reads KAGVTQTPRYLIKTRGQQVTLSCSPISGHRSVSWYQQTPGQGLQFLFEYFSETQRNKGNFPGRFSGRQFSNSRSEMNVSTLELGDSALYLCASSLETNQETQYFGPGTRLLVL.

This clone was seen a handful of times. The chain couples TRBV6-5 to TRBJ2-7, with D tentatively TRBD2 (5 bases). The CDR3 covers 13 residues. Germline CDR1 and CDR2: MNHEY and SVGAGI. Trimming left V 6 bases short and J 3 bases short, with 12 bases between. CDR3: CASRNGLSYEQYF. The CDR3 DNA reads TGTGCCAGCAGAAACGGACTCAGCTACGAGCAGTACTTC.

This clone was picked up one time. The chain carries TRBV7-3 and TRBJ1-2; D perhaps matches TRBD1 (6 bases). Germline loops: CDR1 SGHTA, CDR2 FQGTGA. V was pared by 6 bases and J by 4 bases, with 15 bases between. The CDR3 is made up of 14 amino acids. CDR3 sequence: CASSEAGQFYGYTF. CDR3 nucleotides: TGTGCCAGCAGTGAAGCGGGACAATTCTATGGCTACACCTTC.

The genes are TRBV28 and TRBJ1-5; D is unclear. Trimming removed 8 bases at V and 4 bases at J, with 12 bases between. The CDR3 extends over 13 amino acids. Germline V gene lookup returns CDR1 MDHEN and CDR2 SYDVKM. The CDR3 reads CASRTPFNQPQHF. In DNA form, the CDR3 reads TGTGCCAGCCGTACTCCCTTTAATCAGCCCCAGCATTTT.

The chain carries TRBV11-3 and TRBJ1-1; TRBD1 is a possible D gene (5 bases). The V gene lost 2 bases and the J gene lost 0 bases, with 13 bases spanning the gap. The CDR3 consists of 16 residues. Germline CDR1 reads SGHNT; CDR2 reads YENEEA. The DNA of the CDR3 is TGTGCCAGCAGCTTAACCAGGGTTACGCTGAACACTGAAGCTTTCTTT. This translates into CASSLTRVTLNTEAFF.

The chain links TRBV27 to TRBJ1-1; possibly TRBD1 for D (5 bases). CDR3 length: 14 residues. V gave up 5 bases and J gave up 4 bases, with 14 bases separating them. CDR1 is MNHEY, CDR2 SMNVEV, per germline (reference sequence). The CDR3 is CASSPQGLGTEAFF. As DNA, the CDR3 is TGTGCCAGCAGTCCGCAGGGTTTGGGCACTGAAGCTTTCTTT.

V usage is TRBV5-6 and J usage is TRBJ1-2; D may be TRBD1 (5 bases). Per germline, CDR1 SGHDT and CDR2 YYEEEE. V was pared by 4 bases and J by 6 bases, with 10 bases between. The CDR3 runs to 12 residues. CDR3 nucleotide sequence: TGTGCCAGCAGCAAAGACAGCCATGGCTACACCTTC. Amino acid sequence: CASSKDSHGYTF.

The chain carries TRBV18 and TRBJ2-3, with a tentative D call TRBD2 (5 bases). This CDR3 spans 13 amino acids. CDR1 is KGHSH, CDR2 LQKENI, per germline. V gave up 3 bases and J gave up 6 bases, with 10 bases separating them. The CDR3 DNA follows: TGTGCCAGCTCACCGGGAGAGGGTGATACGCAGTATTTT. Protein sequence: CASSPGEGDTQYF. The full variable domain, completed using reference TRBV18 and TRBJ2-3, is NAGVMQNPRHLVRRRGQEARLRCSPMKGHSHVYWYRQLPEEGLKFMVYLQKENIIDESGMPKERFSAEFPKEGPSILRIQQVVRGDSAAYFCASSPGEGDTQYFGPGTRLTVL.

This clone appeared a few times. The chain combines TRBV29-1 with TRBJ1-2; no firm D call. Germline CDR1 SQVTM, CDR2 ANQGSEA. The V and J ends lost 3 bases and 6 bases respectively, with 11 bases between them. The length of the CDR3 is 12 residues. CDR3 residues: CSVDKAADGYTF. CDR3 sequence (DNA): TGCAGCGTTGATAAAGCAGCGGATGGCTACACCTTC. The whole variable domain, filled in from reference TRBV29-1 and TRBJ1-2, reads SAVISQKPSRDICQRGTSLTIQCQVDSQVTMMFWYRQQPGQSLTLIATANQGSEATYESGFVIDKFPISRPNLTFSTLTVSNMSPEDSSIYLCSVDKAADGYTFGSGTRLTVV.

The chain employs TRBV27 and TRBJ1-2, with 8 bases identical to TRBD1. There are 14 residues in the CDR3. Trimming at V came to 5 bases and at J to 6 bases, leaving 8 bases not matched to a gene. Germline values: CDR1 MNHEY, CDR2 SMNVEV (reference sequence). CDR3 in amino acids: CASSPTSGGDGYTF. CDR3 bases: TGTGCCAGCAGTCCCACCTCAGGGGGCGATGGCTACACCTTC.